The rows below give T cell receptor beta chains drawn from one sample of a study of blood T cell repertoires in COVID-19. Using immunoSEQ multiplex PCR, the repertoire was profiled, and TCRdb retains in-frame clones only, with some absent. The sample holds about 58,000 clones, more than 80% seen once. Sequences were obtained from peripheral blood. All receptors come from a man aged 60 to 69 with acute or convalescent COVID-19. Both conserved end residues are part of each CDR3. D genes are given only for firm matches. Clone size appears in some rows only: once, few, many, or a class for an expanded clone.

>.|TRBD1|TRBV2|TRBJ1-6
TGTGCCAGCAAGGGAAGACAGGGGGATAATTCACCCCTCCACTTT
CASKGRQGDNSPLHF
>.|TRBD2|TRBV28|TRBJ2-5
TGTGCCAGCAGTTCACCTCAAAGCGGGAGCGGTGGGGAGACCCAGTACTTC
CASSSPQSGSGGETQYF
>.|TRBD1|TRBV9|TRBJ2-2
TGTGCCAGCAGCGTAGGGACAGGGCGCGGGGCCGGGGAGCTGTTTTTT
CASSVGTGRGAGELFF
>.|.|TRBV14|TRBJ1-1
TGTGCCAGCAGCCAAGAGTTGTCGGTTGAAGCTTTCTTT
CASSQELSVEAFF
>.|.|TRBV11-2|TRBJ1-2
TGTGCCAGCAGCGTGACTAGAGGCTATGGCTACACCTTC
CASSVTRGYGYTF
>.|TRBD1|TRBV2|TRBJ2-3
TGTGCCAGCAGTCCCACGACAGGGGGTTTCGCAGATACGCAGTATTTT
CASSPTTGGFADTQYF
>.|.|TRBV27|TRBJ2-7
TGTGCCAGCAGTTTACGCTCCGGGGTCTACGAGCAGTACTTC
CASSLRSGVYEQYF
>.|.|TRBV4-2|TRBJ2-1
TGTGCCAGCAGCCAACCCGTCGGGGAGGATATCTACAATGAGCAGTTCTTC
CASSQPVGEDIYNEQFF
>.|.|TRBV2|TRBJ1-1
TGTGCCAGCAGTGAGGGCGTTCTGAACACTGAAGCTTTCTTT
CASSEGVLNTEAFF
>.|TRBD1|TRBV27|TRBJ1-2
TGTGCCAGCAGTTCAGGGGGCGCAGGACTTACTTTTTCGTATGGCTACACCTTC
CASSSGGAGLTFSYGYTF
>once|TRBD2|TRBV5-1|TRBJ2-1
TGCGCCAGCAGCTTTATAGCGGGAACCAGGACCTACAATGAGCAGTTCTTC
CASSFIAGTRTYNEQFF
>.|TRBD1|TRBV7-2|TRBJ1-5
TGTGCCAGCAGCCAATGGGGGACAGGGGGCAATCAGCCCCAGCATTTT
CASSQWGTGGNQPQHF
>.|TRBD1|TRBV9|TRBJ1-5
TGTGCCAGCAGCGTAACAGGGGGAAGTCAGCCCCAGCATTTT
CASSVTGGSQPQHF
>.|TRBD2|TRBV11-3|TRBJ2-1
TGTGCCAGCAGCTGGACTAGCGGGATGTCAAATGAGCAGTTCTTC
CASSWTSGMSNEQFF
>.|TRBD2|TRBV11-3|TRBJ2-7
TGTGCCAGCAGCTTAATAGCGGGAGCTCCCTACGAGCAGTACTTC
CASSLIAGAPYEQYF
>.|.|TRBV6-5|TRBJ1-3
TGTGCCAGCAGTTACTCGACTAATTTTGGAAACACCATATATTTT
CASSYSTNFGNTIYF
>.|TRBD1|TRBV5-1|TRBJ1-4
TGCGCCAGCAGGGGCTTACAGGGGTCTGAAAAACTGTTTTTT
CASRGLQGSEKLFF
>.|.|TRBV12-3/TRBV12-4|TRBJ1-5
TGTGCCAGCAGTCTACAGGGATATCAGCCCCAGCATTTT
CASSLQGYQPQHF
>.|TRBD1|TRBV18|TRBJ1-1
TGTGCCAGCTCACTAGACAGGGTTATGAACACTGAAGCTTTCTTT
CASSLDRVMNTEAFF
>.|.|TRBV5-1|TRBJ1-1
TGCGCCAGCAGCTTGAGAGGGAGGGGATCGAACACTGAAGCTTTCTTT
CASSLRGRGSNTEAFF
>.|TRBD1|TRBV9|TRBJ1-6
TGTGCCAGCAGCGTAACCGGGACAGGATATTCACCCCTCCACTTT
CASSVTGTGYSPLHF
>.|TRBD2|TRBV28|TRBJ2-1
TGTGCCAGCAGTCCCGGACTAGCGGGAGTTTTTCGGAGTGAGCAGTTCTTC
CASSPGLAGVFRSEQFF
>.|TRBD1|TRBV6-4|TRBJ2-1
TGTGCCAGCAATCACGTTCGGGACAGGGATAGGAATGAGCAGTTCTTC
CASNHVRDRDRNEQFF
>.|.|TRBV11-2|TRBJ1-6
TGTGCCAGCAGCTTACAACCCACCTCTGAGGCACCCCTCCACTTT
CASSLQPTSEAPLHF
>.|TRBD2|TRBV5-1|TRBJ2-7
TGCGCCAGCAGCGGCGGGACTAGCGGCTACGAGCAGTACTTC
CASSGGTSGYEQYF
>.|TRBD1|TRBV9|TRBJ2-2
TGTGCCAGCAGCGTAATGGACAGGGCAAACACCGGGGAGCTGTTTTTT
CASSVMDRANTGELFF
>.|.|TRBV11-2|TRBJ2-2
TGTGCCAGCAGCTCCAAGGGGGCGGGGACCGGGGAGCTGTTTTTT
CASSSKGAGTGELFF
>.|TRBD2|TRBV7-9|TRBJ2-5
TGTGCCAGCAGCCTGACTAGCGGGGTAGAGACCCAGTACTTC
CASSLTSGVETQYF
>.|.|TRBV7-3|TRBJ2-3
TGTGCCAGCAGCTCGTCGCGGGATACGCAGTATTTT
CASSSSRDTQYF
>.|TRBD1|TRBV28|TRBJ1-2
TGTGCCAGCACTAAACGACCAGGGGGAGGCTACACCTTC
CASTKRPGGGYTF
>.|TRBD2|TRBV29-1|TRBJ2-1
TGCAGCGTAGAGACTAGCGGCTCCTACAATGAGCAGTTCTTC
CSVETSGSYNEQFF
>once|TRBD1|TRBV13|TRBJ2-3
TGTGCCAGCAGCTACGGACAGGGTAGCACAGATACGCAGTATTTT
CASSYGQGSTDTQYF
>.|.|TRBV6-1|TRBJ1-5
TGTGCCAGCAATGGGGAGAATCAGCCCCAGCATTTT
CASNGENQPQHF